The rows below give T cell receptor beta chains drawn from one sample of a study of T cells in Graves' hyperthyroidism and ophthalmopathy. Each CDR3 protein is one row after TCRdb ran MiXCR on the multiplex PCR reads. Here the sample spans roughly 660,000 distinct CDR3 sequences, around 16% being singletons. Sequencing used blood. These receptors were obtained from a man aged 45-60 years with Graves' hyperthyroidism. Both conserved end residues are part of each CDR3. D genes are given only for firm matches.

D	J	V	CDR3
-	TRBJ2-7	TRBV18	CASSSTGASSSYEQYF
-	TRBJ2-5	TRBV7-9	CASSLGVAEETQYF
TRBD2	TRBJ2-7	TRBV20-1	CSAQRGSEEQYF
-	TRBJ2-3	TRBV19	CASSIGTVQSDTQYF
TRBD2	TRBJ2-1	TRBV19	CASSKRAGVSYNEQFF
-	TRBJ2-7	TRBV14	CASSQVGTYEQYF
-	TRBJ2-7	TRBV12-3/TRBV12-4	CASSDRDSSSYEQYF
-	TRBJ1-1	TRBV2	CASSVPRGNTEAFF
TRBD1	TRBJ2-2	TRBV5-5	CASSPEDRPNGELFF
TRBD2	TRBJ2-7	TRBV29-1	CSVKGTSGEGIAYEQYF
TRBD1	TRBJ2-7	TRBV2	CASNPPGQGATGEQYF
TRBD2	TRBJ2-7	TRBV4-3	CASSQRAGYYEQYF
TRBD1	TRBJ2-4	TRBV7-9	CASSRDSSPLAKNIQYF
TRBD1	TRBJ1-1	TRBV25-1	CASSAIGQANTEAFF
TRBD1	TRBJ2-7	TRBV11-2	CASSLAGDREPSSYEQYF
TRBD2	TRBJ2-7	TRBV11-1	CASSWTSEHYEQYF
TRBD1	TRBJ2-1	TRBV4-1	CASSQEPRTGGGEQFF
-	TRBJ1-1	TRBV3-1	CASSQTENEAFF
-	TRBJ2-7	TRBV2	CASSEWRAYEQYF
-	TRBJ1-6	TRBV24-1	CATSDGGYNSPLHF
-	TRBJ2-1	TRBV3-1	CASSRRDQATNEQFF
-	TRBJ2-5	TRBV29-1	CSVSLETQYF
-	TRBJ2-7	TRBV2	CASGDRGVYEQYF
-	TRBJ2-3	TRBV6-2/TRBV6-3	CASSYSMSTDTQYF
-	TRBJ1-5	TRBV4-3	CASSQEVGEQQPQHF
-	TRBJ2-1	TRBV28	CATTLYPTVPYNEQFF
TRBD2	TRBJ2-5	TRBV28	CASSLRTSGETQYF
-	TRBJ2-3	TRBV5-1	CASTQTSSTDTQYF
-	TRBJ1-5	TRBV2	CASRTDGGSSNQPQHF
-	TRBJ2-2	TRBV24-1	CATSDLRGQGGTGELFF
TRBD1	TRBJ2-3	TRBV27	CASSRRQGPTDTQYF
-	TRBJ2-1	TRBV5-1	CASSLVPGDPYNEQFF
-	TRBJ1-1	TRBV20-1	CSARDIMNTEAFF
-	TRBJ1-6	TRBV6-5	CASSYSPDPGIDSPLHF
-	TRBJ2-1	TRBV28	CASTLPGAWDEQFF
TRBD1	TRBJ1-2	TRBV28	CASSPRVPGQGLEEGGYTF
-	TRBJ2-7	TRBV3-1	CASSQETGYEQYF
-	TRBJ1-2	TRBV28	CASSFQDRHNYGYTF
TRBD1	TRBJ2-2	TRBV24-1	CATSEAQGAAGELFF
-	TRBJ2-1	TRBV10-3	CAISESRGPYNEQFF
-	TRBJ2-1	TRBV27	CASSLSAERVQFF
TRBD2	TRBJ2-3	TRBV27	CASSFRGRAPTQYF